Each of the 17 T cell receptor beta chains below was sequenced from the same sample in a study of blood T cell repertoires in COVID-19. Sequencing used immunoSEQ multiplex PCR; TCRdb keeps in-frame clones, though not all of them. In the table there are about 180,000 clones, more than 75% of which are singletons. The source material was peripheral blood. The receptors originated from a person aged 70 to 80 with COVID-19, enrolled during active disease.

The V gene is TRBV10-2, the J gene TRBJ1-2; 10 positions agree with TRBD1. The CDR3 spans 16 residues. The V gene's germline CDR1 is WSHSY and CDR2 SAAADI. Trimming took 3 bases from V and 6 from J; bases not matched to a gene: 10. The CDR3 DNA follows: TGCGCCAGCAGTGACGTCGGGGACAGGGGTTATGATGGCTACACCTTC. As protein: CASSDVGDRGYDGYTF.

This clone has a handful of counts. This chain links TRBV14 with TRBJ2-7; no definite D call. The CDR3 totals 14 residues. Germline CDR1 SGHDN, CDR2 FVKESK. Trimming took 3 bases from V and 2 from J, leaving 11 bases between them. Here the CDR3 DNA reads TGTGCCAGCAGCCAGGGCCTCCCTACCTACGAGCAGTACTTC. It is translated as CASSQGLPTYEQYF. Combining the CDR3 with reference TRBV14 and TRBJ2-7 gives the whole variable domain EAGVTQFPSHSVIEKGQTVTLRCDPISGHDNLYWYRRVMGKEIKFLLHFVKESKQDESGMPNNRFLAERTGGTYSTLKVQPAELEDSGVYFCASSQGLPTYEQYFGPGTRLTVT.

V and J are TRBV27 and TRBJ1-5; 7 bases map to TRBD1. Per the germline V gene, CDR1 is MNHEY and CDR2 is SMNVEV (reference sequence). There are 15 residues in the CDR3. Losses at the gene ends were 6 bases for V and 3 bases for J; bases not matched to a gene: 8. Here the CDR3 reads CASRPAGQPNQPQHF. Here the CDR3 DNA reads TGTGCCAGCAGACCCGCGGGACAGCCCAATCAGCCCCAGCATTTT.

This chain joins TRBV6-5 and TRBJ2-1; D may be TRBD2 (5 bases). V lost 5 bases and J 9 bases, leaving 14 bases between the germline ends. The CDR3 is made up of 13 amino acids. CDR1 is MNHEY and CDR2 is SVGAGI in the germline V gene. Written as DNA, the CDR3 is TGTGCCAGCAGTATCGGAACTAGGGCTGAGCAGTTCTTC. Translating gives CASSIGTRAEQFF.

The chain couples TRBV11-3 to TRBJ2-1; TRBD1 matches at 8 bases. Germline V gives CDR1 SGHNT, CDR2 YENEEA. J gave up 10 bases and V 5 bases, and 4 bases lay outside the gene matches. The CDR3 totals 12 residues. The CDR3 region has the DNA TGTGCCAGCAGCCAGGGGGCCTTAGAGCAGTTCTTC. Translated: CASSQGALEQFF.

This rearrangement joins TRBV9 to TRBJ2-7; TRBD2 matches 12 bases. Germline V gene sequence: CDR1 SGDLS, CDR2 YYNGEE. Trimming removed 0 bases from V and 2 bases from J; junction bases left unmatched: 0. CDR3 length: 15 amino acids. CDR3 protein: CASSVGTSGTYEQYF. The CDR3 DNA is TGTGCCAGCAGCGTAGGGACTAGCGGGACCTACGAGCAGTACTTC. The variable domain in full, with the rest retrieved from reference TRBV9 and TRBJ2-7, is DSGVTQTPKHLITATGQRVTLRCSPRSGDLSVYWYQQSLDQGLQFLIQYYNGEERAKGNILERFSAQQFPDLHSELNLSSLELGDSALYFCASSVGTSGTYEQYFGPGTRLTVT.

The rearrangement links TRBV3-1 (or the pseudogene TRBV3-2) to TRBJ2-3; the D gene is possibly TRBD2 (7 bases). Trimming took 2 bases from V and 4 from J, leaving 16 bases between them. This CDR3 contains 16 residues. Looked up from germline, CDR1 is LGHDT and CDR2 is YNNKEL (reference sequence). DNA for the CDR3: TGTGCCAGCAGCCAACACGGGGGGCTCGGTGCAGATACGCAGTATTTT. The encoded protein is CASSQHGGLGADTQYF.

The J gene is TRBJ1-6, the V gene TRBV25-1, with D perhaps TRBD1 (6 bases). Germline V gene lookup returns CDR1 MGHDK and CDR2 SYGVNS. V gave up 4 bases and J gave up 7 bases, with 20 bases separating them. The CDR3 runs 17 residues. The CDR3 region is CASSVNRGTGQNSPLHF. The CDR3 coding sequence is TGTGCCAGCAGTGTTAATCGGGGTACGGGACAAAATTCACCCCTCCACTTT.

The CDR3 region is CASSQVSQGGETQYF. In DNA form, the CDR3 reads TGTGCCAGCAGCCAAGTGTCCCAGGGGGGTGAGACCCAGTACTTC. The chain has TRBV3-1 (or the pseudogene TRBV3-2) and TRBJ2-5; D may be TRBD1 (7 bases). This CDR3 has 15 residues. Germline V gene sequence: CDR1 LGHDT, CDR2 YNNKEL (reference sequence). Between the trimmed V and J ends, which lost 1 base and 5 bases, there was a span of 14 bases.

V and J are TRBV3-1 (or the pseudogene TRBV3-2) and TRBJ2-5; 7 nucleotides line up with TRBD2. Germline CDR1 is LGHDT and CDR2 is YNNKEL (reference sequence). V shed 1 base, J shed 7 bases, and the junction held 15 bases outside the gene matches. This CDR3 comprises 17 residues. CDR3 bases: TGTGCCAGCAGCCAAGCTACTAACGGACTAGTAAGGTCGACCCAGTACTTC. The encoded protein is CASSQATNGLVRSTQYF.

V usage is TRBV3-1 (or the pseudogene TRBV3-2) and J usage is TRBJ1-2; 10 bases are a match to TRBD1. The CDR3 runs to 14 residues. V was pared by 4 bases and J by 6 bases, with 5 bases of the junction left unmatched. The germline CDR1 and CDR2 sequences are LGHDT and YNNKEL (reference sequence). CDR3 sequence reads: CASSLGTGVNGYTF. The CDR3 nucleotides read TGTGCCAGCAGCCTCGGGACAGGGGTTAATGGCTACACCTTC.

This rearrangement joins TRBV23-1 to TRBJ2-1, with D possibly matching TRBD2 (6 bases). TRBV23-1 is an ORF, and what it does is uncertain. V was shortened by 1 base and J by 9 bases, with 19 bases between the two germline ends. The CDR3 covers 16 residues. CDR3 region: CASSQFPPGPGSEQFF. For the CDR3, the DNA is TGCGCCAGCAGTCAATTCCCCCCGGGGCCCGGGAGTGAGCAGTTCTTC.

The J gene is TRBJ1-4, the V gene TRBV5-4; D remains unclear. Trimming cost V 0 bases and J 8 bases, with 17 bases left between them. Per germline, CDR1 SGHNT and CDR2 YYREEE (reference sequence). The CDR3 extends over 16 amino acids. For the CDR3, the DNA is TGTGCCAGCAGCTTGGAGCCGCTCCGGGGAGGCGAAAAACTGTTTTTT. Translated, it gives CASSLEPLRGGEKLFF.

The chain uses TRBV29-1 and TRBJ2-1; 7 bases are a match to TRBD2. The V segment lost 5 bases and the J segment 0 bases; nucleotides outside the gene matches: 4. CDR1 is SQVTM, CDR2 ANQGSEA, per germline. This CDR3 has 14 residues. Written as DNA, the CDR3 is TGCAGCGTTAATGGCGGGAGCTCCTACAATGAGCAGTTCTTC. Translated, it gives CSVNGGSSYNEQFF.

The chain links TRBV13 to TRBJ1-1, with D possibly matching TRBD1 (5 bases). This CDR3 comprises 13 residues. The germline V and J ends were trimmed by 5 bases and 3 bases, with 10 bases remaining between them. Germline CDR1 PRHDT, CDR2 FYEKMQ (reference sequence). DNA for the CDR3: TGTGCCAGCAGCCCTCAGGGCCACACTGAAGCTTTCTTT. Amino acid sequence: CASSPQGHTEAFF.

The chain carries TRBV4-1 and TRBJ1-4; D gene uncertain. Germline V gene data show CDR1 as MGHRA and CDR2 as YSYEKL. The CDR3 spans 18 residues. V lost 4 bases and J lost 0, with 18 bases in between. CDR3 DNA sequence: TGCGCCAGCAGCCTCCCCCCGGGCGGGAGGACAACTAATGAAAAACTGTTTTTT. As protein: CASSLPPGGRTTNEKLFF.

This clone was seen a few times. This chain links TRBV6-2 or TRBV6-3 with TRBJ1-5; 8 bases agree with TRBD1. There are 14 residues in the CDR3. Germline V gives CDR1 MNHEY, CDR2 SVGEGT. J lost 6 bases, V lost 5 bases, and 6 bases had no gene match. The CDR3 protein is CASSSQGAGQPQHF. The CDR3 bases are TGTGCCAGCAGTAGCCAGGGGGCAGGTCAGCCCCAGCATTTT.